This T cell receptor (beta chain) was profiled in a study of shared T cell receptors in the human thymus. This clone was seen just once. The CDR3 extends over 17 amino acids. Germline CDR1 and CDR2: LGHNA and YSLEER. Trimming pared 5 bases from V and 1 base from J, leaving 20 bases between. TCRdb's table, derived via immunoSEQ multiplex PCR, lists solely in-frame clones and lacks some. Among 600,000 or so clones listed, over 75% were seen once. The same specimen was also included in a second study, on human thymus T cells. According to that study: Seemingly biased V and J gene usage marked thymic and blood repertoires.

The source material was thymocytes. The origin of this receptor is a boy younger than two with a congenital heart defect. This sequence joins TRBV4-3 and TRBJ1-1; D is possibly TRBD1 (6 bases). The CDR3, as DNA: TGCGCCAGCAGCGAAACTAGGGGTATGGGGGCGAACACTGAAGCTTTCTTT. Protein sequence: CASSETRGMGANTEAFF.